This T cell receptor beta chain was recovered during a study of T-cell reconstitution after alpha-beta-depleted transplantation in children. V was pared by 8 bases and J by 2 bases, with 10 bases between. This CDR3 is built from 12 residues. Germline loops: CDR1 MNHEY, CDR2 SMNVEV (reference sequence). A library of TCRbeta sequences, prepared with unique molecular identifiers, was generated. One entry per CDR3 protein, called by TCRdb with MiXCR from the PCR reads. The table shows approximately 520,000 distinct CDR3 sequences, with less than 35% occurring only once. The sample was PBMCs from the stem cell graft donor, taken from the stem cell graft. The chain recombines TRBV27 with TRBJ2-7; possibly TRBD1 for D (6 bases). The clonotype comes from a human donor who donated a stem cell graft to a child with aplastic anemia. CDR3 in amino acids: CASGQGPYEQYF. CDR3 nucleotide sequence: TGTGCCAGCGGCCAGGGGCCCTACGAGCAGTACTTC.